This is a list of T cell receptor beta chains from one sample in a study of cytomegalovirus exposure and HLA in healthy donors. Assay used: immunoSEQ multiplex PCR; TCRdb lists only in-frame clones, some missing. The sample contains 170,000 or so clones, around 77% of which appear only once. The sequenced material came from PBMCs. The receptors derive from a man between 60 and 75 years old in good health and CMV-seronegative. Each CDR3 is given with its conserved first and last residue. The D gene is left open where the match is weak. Rows may omit the clone size; those that give it use once, few, many or a size class.

j_call: TRBJ1-2
v_call: TRBV30
clone_size: few
d_call: NA
cdr3_aa: CASGDGNYGYTF
cdr3_nt: TGTGCCTCGGGGGACGGGAACTATGGCTACACCTTC

j_call: TRBJ2-3
v_call: TRBV12-5
clone_size: NA
d_call: TRBD2
cdr3_aa: CASGLVIGAGGIPDTQYF
cdr3_nt: TGTGCTAGTGGTTTGGTAATTGGGGCGGGGGGCATCCCAGATACGCAGTATTTT

j_call: TRBJ2-7
v_call: TRBV28
clone_size: few
d_call: TRBD2
cdr3_aa: CASRGPPSGYTYEQYF
cdr3_nt: TGTGCCAGCAGAGGACCTCCTAGCGGGTACACCTACGAGCAGTACTTC

j_call: TRBJ1-4
v_call: TRBV7-9
clone_size: NA
d_call: NA
cdr3_aa: CSSSLAGGIIEKLFF
cdr3_nt: TGTTCCAGCAGCCTCGCGGGGGGCATAATTGAAAAACTGTTTTTT

j_call: TRBJ2-4
v_call: TRBV6-5
clone_size: NA
d_call: NA
cdr3_aa: CASSYSSQGKNIQYF
cdr3_nt: TGTGCCAGCAGTTACTCATCTCAGGGCAAAAACATTCAGTACTTC

j_call: TRBJ2-2
v_call: TRBV29-1
clone_size: NA
d_call: NA
cdr3_aa: CSVERGAGTGELFF
cdr3_nt: TGCAGCGTTGAACGGGGGGCCGGCACCGGGGAGCTGTTTTTT

j_call: TRBJ2-2
v_call: TRBV6-5
clone_size: NA
d_call: TRBD2
cdr3_aa: CASSYSWEGYTGELFF
cdr3_nt: TGTGCCAGCAGTTACTCTTGGGAGGGGTACACCGGGGAGCTGTTTTTT

j_call: TRBJ2-1
v_call: TRBV9
clone_size: NA
d_call: TRBD2
cdr3_aa: CASSVAGGRAYNEQFF
cdr3_nt: TGTGCCAGCAGCGTAGCTGGCGGGAGGGCCTACAATGAGCAGTTCTTC

j_call: TRBJ1-5
v_call: TRBV10-1
clone_size: NA
d_call: NA
cdr3_aa: CASSDQGNQPQHF
cdr3_nt: TGCGCCAGCAGTGATCAGGGGAATCAGCCCCAGCATTTT

j_call: TRBJ1-1
v_call: TRBV4-2
clone_size: NA
d_call: NA
cdr3_aa: CASSQDLGRTEAFF
cdr3_nt: TGTGCCAGCAGCCAAGATCTGGGGAGGACTGAAGCTTTCTTT

j_call: TRBJ1-1
v_call: TRBV6-5
clone_size: NA
d_call: NA
cdr3_aa: CASSYSLQGLTEAFF
cdr3_nt: TGTGCCAGCAGTTACTCGTTACAGGGTTTGACTGAAGCTTTCTTT

j_call: TRBJ2-7
v_call: TRBV9
clone_size: few
d_call: NA
cdr3_aa: CASSPRGPATF
cdr3_nt: TGTGCCAGCAGCCCCCGAGGGCCGGCTACCTTC

j_call: TRBJ2-5
v_call: TRBV27
clone_size: NA
d_call: TRBD2
cdr3_aa: CASREGISGTSREETQYF
cdr3_nt: TGTGCCAGCAGGGAGGGTATTTCCGGGACTAGCCGAGAAGAGACCCAGTACTTC

j_call: TRBJ1-6
v_call: TRBV21-1
clone_size: few
d_call: NA
cdr3_aa: CASSKISSYNSPLHF
cdr3_nt: TGTGCCAGCAGCAAAATTAGCTCCTATAATTCACCCCTCCACTTT

j_call: TRBJ1-1
v_call: TRBV7-8
clone_size: few
d_call: TRBD1
cdr3_aa: CASSLAQRTGLTEAFF
cdr3_nt: TGTGCCAGCAGCTTAGCCCAAAGGACAGGGCTCACTGAAGCTTTCTTT

j_call: TRBJ2-2
v_call: TRBV2
clone_size: NA
d_call: TRBD2
cdr3_aa: CASSPGWLAGGVPGELFF
cdr3_nt: TGTGCCAGCAGCCCCGGTTGGCTAGCGGGAGGTGTTCCCGGGGAGCTGTTTTTT

j_call: TRBJ1-1
v_call: TRBV12-5
clone_size: NA
d_call: NA
cdr3_aa: CASGLVGQANTEAFF
cdr3_nt: TGTGCTAGTGGTTTGGTAGGACAAGCGAACACTGAAGCTTTCTTT

j_call: TRBJ1-6
v_call: TRBV27
clone_size: NA
d_call: NA
cdr3_aa: CASSRGGGLRNSPLNF
cdr3_nt: TGTGCCAGCAGCCGGGGTGGAGGGCTGAGGAATTCACCCCTCAACTTT

j_call: TRBJ2-5
v_call: TRBV9
clone_size: once
d_call: NA
cdr3_aa: CASSVGITSQETQYF
cdr3_nt: TGTGCCAGCAGCGTAGGCATCACATCCCAAGAGACCCAGTACTTC

j_call: TRBJ2-7
v_call: TRBV27
clone_size: NA
d_call: NA
cdr3_aa: CASSFQADSSYEQYF
cdr3_nt: TGTGCCAGCAGTTTTCAGGCTGACAGCTCCTACGAGCAGTACTTC

j_call: TRBJ2-2
v_call: TRBV7-3
clone_size: NA
d_call: TRBD1
cdr3_aa: CASSSQGAATGELFF
cdr3_nt: TGTGCCAGCAGCTCGCAGGGGGCAGCCACCGGGGAGCTGTTTTTT

j_call: TRBJ2-3
v_call: TRBV19
clone_size: NA
d_call: TRBD2
cdr3_aa: CASSLKRGGHTDTQYF
cdr3_nt: TGTGCCAGTAGTCTTAAGCGGGGGGGCCACACAGATACGCAGTATTTT